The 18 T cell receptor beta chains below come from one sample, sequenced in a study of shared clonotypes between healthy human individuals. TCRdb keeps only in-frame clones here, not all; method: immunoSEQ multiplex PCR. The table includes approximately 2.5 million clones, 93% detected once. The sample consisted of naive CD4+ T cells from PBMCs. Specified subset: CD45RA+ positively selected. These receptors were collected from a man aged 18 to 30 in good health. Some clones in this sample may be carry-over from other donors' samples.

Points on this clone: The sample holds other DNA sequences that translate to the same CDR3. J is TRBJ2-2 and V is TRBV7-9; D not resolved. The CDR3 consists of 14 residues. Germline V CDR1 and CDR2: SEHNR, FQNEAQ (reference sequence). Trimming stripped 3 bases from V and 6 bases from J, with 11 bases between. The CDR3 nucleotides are TGTGCCAGCAGCTTCTCGGGCGAGTCCGGGGAGCTGTTTTTT. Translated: CASSFSGESGELFF. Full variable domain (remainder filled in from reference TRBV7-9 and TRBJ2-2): DTGVSQNPRHKITKRGQNVTFRCDPISEHNRLYWYRQTLGQGPEFLTYFQNEAQLEKSRLLSDRFSAERPKGSFSTLEIQRTEQGDSAMYLCASSFSGESGELFFGEGSRLTVL.

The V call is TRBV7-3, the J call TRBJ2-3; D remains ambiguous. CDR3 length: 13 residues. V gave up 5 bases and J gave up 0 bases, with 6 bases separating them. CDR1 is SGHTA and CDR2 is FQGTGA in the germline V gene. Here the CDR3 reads CASSPDSTDTQYF. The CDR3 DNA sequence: TGTGCCAGCAGCCCGGACAGCACAGATACGCAGTATTTT.

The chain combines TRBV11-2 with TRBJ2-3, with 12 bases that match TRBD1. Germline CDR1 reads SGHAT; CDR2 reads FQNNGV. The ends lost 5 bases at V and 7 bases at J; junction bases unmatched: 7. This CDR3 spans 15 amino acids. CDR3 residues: CASSAGTGGLNTQYF. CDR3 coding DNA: TGTGCCAGCAGCGCCGGGACAGGGGGCTTAAATACGCAGTATTTT.

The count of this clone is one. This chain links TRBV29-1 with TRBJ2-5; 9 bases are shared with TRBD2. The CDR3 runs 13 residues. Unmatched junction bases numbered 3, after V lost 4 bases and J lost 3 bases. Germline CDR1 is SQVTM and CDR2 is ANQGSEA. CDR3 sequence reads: CSVGGRAKETQYF. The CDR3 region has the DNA TGCAGCGTTGGCGGGAGGGCCAAAGAGACCCAGTACTTC.

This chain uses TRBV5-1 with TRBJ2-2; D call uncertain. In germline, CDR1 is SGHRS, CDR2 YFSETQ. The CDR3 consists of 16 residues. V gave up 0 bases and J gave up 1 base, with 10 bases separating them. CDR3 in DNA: TGCGCCAGCAGCTTGGTTGTCCCTGGGAACACCGGGGAGCTGTTTTTT. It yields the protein CASSLVVPGNTGELFF.

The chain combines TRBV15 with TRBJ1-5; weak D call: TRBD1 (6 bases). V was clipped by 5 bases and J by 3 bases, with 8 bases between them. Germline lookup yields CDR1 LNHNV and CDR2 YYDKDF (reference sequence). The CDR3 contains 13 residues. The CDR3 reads CATSGQLNQPQHF. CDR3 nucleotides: TGTGCCACCAGCGGACAGCTCAATCAGCCCCAGCATTTT.

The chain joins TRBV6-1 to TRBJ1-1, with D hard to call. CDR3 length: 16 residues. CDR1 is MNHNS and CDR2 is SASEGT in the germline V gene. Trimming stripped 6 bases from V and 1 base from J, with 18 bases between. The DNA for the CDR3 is TGTGCCAGCAGGGAAACCGGACGCCTTAGGAACACTGAAGCTTTCTTT. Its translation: CASRETGRLRNTEAFF.

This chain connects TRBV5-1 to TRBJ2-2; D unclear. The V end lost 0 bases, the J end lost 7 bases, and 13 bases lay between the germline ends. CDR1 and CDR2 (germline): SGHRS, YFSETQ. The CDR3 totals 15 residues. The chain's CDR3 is CASSLDPASIGELFF. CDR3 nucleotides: TGCGCCAGCAGCTTGGATCCGGCGTCGATCGGGGAGCTGTTTTTT.

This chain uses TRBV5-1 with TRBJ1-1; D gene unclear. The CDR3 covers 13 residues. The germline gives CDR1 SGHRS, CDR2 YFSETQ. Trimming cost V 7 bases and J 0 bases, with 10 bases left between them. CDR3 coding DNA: TGCGCCAGCGCCCTCAACATGAACACTGAAGCTTTCTTT. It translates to CASALNMNTEAFF. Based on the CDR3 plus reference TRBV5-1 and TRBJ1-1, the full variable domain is KAGVTQTPRYLIKTRGQQVTLSCSPISGHRSVSWYQQTPGQGLQFLFEYFSETQRNKGNFPGRFSGRQFSNSRSEMNVSTLELGDSALYLCASALNMNTEAFFGQGTRLTVV.

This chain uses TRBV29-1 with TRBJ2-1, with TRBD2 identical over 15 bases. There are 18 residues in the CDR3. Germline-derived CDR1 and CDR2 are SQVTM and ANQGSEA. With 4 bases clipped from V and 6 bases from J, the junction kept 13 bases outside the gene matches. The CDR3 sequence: CSVVGGTSGRNVGNEQFF. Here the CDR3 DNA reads TGCAGCGTTGTTGGCGGGACTAGCGGGAGGAACGTGGGCAATGAGCAGTTCTTC.

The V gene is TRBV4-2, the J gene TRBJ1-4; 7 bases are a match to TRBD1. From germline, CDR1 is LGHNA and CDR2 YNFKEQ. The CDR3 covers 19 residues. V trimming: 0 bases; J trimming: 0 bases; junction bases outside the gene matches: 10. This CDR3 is CASSQEPGQPRATNEKLFF. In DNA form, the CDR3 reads TGTGCCAGCAGCCAAGAGCCGGGACAGCCACGAGCAACTAATGAAAAACTGTTTTTT.

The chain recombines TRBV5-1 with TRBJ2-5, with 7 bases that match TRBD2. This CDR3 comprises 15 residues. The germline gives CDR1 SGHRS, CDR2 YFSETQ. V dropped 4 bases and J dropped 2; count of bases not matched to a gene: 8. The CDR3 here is CASSTTTSPQETQYF. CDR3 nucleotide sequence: TGCGCCAGCAGCACCACGACTAGCCCACAAGAGACCCAGTACTTC.

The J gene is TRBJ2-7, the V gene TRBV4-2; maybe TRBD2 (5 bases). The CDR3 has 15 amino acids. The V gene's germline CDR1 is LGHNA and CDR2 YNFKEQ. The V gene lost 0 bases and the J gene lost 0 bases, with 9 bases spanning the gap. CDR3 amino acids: CASSQDSGYSYEQYF. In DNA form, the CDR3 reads TGTGCCAGCAGCCAAGATTCGGGGTACTCCTACGAGCAGTACTTC.

CDR3 in DNA: TGTGCCAGCAAAGGCCCCCCTGGTTTTGGGTCCTACAATGAGCAGTTCTTC. Its protein product is CASKGPPGFGSYNEQFF. This sequence joins TRBV2 and TRBJ2-1; no clear D. With 7 bases removed from V and 1 base from J, the gap between germline ends came to 20 bases. CDR3 length equals 17 residues. Germline-derived CDR1 and CDR2 are SNHLY and FYNNEI.

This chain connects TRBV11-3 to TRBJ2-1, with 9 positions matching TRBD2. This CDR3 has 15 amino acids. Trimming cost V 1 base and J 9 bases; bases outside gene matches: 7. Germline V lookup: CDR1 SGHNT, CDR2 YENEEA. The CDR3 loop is CASSLGIAGESEQFF. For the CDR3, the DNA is TGTGCCAGCAGCTTAGGAATAGCGGGAGAATCTGAGCAGTTCTTC.

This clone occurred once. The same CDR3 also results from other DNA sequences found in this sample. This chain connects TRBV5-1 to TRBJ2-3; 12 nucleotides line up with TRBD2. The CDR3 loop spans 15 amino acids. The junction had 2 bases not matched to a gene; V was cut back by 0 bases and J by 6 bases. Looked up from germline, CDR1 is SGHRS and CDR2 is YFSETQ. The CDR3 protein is CASSLGLAGGDTQYF. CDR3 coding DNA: TGCGCCAGCAGCTTGGGTCTAGCGGGAGGGGATACGCAGTATTTT.

CDR3 protein: CASTPGAGGPGNEQFF. The CDR3 DNA is TGTGCCAGCACCCCAGGGGCGGGAGGGCCCGGCAATGAGCAGTTCTTC. The chain has TRBV5-4 and TRBJ2-1; TRBD2 matches 9 bases. Germline V CDR1 and CDR2: SGHNT, YYREEE (reference sequence). The CDR3 has 16 residues. V gave up 6 bases and J gave up 6 bases; unmatched junction bases: 13.

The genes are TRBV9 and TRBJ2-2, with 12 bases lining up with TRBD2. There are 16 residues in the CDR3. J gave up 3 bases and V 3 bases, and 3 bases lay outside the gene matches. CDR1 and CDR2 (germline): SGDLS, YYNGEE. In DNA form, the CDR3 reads TGTGCCAGCAGCGGACTAGCGGGAGTCGACACCGGGGAGCTGTTTTTT. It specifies CASSGLAGVDTGELFF.